This TCR beta chain appears in the sequencing data of a study of Tregs in tolerant kidney transplant recipients. Study results and limitations: Biological reproducibility was not directly addressed, but technical replication error appeared minimal.

The CDR3 covers 15 residues. V was shortened by 3 bases and J by 5 bases, with 16 bases between the two germline ends. Germline V CDR1 and CDR2: SGHVS, FQNEAQ. The nonmyeloablative bone marrow transplants came from related graft donors, with transient mixed chimerism. CD4+CD25+CD127- Tregs, CD4+CD25- non-Tregs, CD4 and CD8 cells were sorted. Regarding this clone: The target antigen is unknown.

The repertoire was sequenced with immunoSEQ multiplex PCR; TCRdb's copy has only in-frame clones and lacks some. Among tens of thousands of clones listed, around 87% were seen once. The TCR comes from a human patient who received a combined kidney and bone marrow transplant. Part of the T cells may come from the graft donor. Sequencing used CD4+ T cells from blood (PBMCs), obtained 6 months after the transplant. V gene TRBV7-8 combines with J gene TRBJ2-5; TRBD2 is a possible D gene (6 bases). As DNA, the CDR3 is TGTGCCAGCAGCTTCCTCGGGGCGGGGAACGAGACCCAGTACTTC. This gives the protein CASSFLGAGNETQYF.